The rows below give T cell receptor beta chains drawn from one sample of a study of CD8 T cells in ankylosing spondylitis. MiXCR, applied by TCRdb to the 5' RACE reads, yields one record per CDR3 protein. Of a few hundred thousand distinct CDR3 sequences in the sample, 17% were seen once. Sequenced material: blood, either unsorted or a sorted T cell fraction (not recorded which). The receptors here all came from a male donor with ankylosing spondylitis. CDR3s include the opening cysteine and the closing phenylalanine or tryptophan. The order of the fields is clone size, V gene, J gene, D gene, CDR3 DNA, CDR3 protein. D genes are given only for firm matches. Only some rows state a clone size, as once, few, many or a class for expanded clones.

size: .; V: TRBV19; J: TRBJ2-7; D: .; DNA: TGTGCCAGCAAGGACAAGGGCGCCTACGAGCAGTACTTC; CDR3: CASKDKGAYEQYF
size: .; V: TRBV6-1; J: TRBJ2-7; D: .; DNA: TGTGCCAGCAGTGAAGGGTGGGAGCAGTACTTC; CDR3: CASSEGWEQYF
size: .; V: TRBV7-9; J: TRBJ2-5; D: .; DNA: TGTGCCAGTACCCCGGCGGGGGCGGAGACCCAGTACTTC; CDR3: CASTPAGAETQYF
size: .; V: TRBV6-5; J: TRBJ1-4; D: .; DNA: TGTGCCAGCAGTTCCGGCAGGGCGGGAGAAAAACTGTTTTTT; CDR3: CASSSGRAGEKLFF
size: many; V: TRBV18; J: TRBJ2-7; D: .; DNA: TGTGCCAGCTCATCGAGTCCGGACAGTTACGAGCAGTACTTC; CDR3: CASSSSPDSYEQYF
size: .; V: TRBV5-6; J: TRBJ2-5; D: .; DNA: TGTGCCAGCAGCAACCTTGGGGAGCGCCGGGGAGGGGGAGAGACCCAGTACTTC; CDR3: CASSNLGERRGGGETQYF
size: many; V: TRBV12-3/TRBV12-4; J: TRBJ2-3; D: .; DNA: TGTGCCAGCCTTGAGGGCAGCACAGATACGCAGTATTTT; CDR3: CASLEGSTDTQYF
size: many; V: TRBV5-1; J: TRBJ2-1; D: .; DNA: TGCGCCAGCAGCCCAGGCCCCGGGGCCAACAATGAGCAGTTCTTC; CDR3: CASSPGPGANNEQFF
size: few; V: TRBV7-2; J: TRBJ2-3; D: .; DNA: TGTGCCAGCAGCTTAAAAGTCTTAAATACGCAGTATTTT; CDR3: CASSLKVLNTQYF
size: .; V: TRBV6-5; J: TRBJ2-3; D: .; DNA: TGTGCCAGCAGTTACTCATCCGGGACCCATCCACAGTATTTT; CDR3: CASSYSSGTHPQYF
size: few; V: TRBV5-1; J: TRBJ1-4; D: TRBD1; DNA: TGCGCCAGCAGCACACAGGGGTCTAATGAAAAACTGTTTTTT; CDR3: CASSTQGSNEKLFF
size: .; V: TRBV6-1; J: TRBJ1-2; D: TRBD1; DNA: TGTGCCAGCAGTCCATGGACAGGGAACTATGGCTACACCTTC; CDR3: CASSPWTGNYGYTF
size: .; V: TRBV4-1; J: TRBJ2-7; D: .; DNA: TGCGCCAGCAGCCAGCCTCGTGCGGGGACGGTCAAATACTTC; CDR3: CASSQPRAGTVKYF
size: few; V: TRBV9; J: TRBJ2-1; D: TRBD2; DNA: TGTGCCAGCAGCCCCCGGGAGCGGGGGGTATACAATGAGCAGTTCTTC; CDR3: CASSPRERGVYNEQFF
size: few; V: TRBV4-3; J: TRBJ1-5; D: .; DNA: TGCGCCAGCAGCCCTGGGGACGGCAATCAGCCCCAGCATTTT; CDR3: CASSPGDGNQPQHF
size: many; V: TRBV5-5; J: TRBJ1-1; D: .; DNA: TGTGCCAGCAGCTTGGCCGGGGCAGCGAACACTGAAGCTTTCTTT; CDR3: CASSLAGAANTEAFF
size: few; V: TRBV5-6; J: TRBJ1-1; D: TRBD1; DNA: TGTGCCAGCAGCCCGGGGACAGGCGCGAACACTGAAGCTTTCTTT; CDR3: CASSPGTGANTEAFF
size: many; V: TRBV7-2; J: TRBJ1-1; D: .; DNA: TGTGCCAGCAGCTCGCTCCGGGTGAACACTGAAGCTTTCTTT; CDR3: CASSSLRVNTEAFF
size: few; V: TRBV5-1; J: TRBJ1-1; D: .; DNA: TGCGCCAGCAGCTTGGGACCAGGACGGCAGACTGAAGCTTTCTTT; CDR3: CASSLGPGRQTEAFF
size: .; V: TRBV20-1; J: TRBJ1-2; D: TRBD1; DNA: TGCAGTGCTATAGGCCTCAACAGGGGGGTGGACTATGGCTACACCTTC; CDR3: CSAIGLNRGVDYGYTF